This paragraph reports one T cell receptor beta chain. This clonotype was seen a few times. Its antigen is still unknown. It has no much larger one-base neighbor in the sample; base qualities were not kept. This sample is part of a study of CD8 T cells in ankylosing spondylitis (TCRdb year 2017). Background for the entire study: To find TCR variants linked to disease, the study profiled T cell receptor beta repertoires in ankylosing spondylitis patients and healthy donors. The full study cohort comprised about 24 ankylosing spondylitis patients and roughly 110 healthy donors. Peripheral blood samples were taken, and synovial fluid was additionally collected from ankylosing spondylitis patients.

The paper as a whole reports these results and caveats: The disease-linked clones showed a CD8+ phenotype and occurred at relatively low frequencies in peripheral blood. Some TCR beta motif variants had previously been reported in synovial fluid and blood of reactive arthritis patients, which suggested common disease-initiation mechanisms. Significant enrichment of the disease-linked clones was reported in matched synovial fluid samples from ankylosing spondylitis patients. Blood from ankylosing spondylitis patients appeared to be characterized by a TCR beta motif made up of under ten highly homologous amino acid variants.

Data came from an Illumina HiSeq 2500. Quantitative 5'-RACE with molecular barcodes was the method used to prepare the TCR beta libraries. The authors' pipeline ran thus. Disease-linked TCR variants were identified with a new computational method built on a probabilistic model of VDJ rearrangement. TCRdb applied fastp at Q25 and MiXCR to the public reads, then kept only in-frame beta chains. Each CDR3 protein appears once, grouped with its most common genes and DNA. The V and J calls reflect TCRdb's pipeline rather than the authors' work. The sample data list around 100,000 distinct CDR3 sequences, and around 24% of these were observed just once. 12% of the sample is taken by the ten largest. Synovial fluid samples were matched to blood samples from the same ankylosing spondylitis patients. The sample consisted of synovial fluid, either unsorted or a sorted T cell fraction (not recorded which). The TCR sequence derives from a male donor with ankylosing spondylitis.

The DNA sequence follows: TGTGCCAGCAGCCAAGATCCCCGGGGTAGTGAGCAGTTCTTC. This codes for CASSQDPRGSEQFF. Recombination linked TRBV4-2 to TRBJ2-1; perhaps TRBD2 is the D gene, with 5 bases matching. CDR1 and CDR2 (LGHNA, YNFKEQ) derive from the germline V gene. The V end loses 0 bases and the J end loses 9 bases, and a stretch of 12 bases separates them. The CDR3, from cysteine to phenylalanine, totals 14 residues. CDR3 DNA only is kept here, 42 bases in frame from base 1.